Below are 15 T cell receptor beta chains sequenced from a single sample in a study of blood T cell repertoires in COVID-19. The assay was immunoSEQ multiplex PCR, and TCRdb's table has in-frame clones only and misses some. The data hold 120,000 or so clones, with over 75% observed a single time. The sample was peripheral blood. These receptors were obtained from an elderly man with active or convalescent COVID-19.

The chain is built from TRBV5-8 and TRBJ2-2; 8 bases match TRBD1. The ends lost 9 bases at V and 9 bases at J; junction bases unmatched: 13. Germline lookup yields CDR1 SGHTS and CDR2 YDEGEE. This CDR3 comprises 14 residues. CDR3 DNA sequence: TGTGCCACATTGCCAGGACAGGGAATTTGGGAGCTGTTTTTT. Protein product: CATLPGQGIWELFF. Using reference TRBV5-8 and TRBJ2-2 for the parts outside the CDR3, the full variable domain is EAGVTQSPTHLIKTRGQQATLRCSPISGHTSVYWYQQALGLGLQFLLWYDEGEERNRGNFPPRFSGRQFPNYSSELNVNALELEDSALYLCATLPGQGIWELFFGEGSRLTVL.

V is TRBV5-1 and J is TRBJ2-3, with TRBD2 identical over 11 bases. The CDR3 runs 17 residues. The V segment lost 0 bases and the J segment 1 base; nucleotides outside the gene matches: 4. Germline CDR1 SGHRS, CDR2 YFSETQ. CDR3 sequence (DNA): TGCGCCAGCAGCTTGGTACTAGCGGGAGCCGGCACAGATACGCAGTATTTT. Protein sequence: CASSLVLAGAGTDTQYF. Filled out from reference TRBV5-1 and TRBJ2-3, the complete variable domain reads KAGVTQTPRYLIKTRGQQVTLSCSPISGHRSVSWYQQTPGQGLQFLFEYFSETQRNKGNFPGRFSGRQFSNSRSEMNVSTLELGDSALYLCASSLVLAGAGTDTQYFGPGTRLTVL.

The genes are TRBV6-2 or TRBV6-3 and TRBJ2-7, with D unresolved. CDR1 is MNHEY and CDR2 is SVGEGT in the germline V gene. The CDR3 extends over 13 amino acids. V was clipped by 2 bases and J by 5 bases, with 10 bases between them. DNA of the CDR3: TGTGCCAGCAGTTACACCGACTCTCACGAGCAGTACTTC. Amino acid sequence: CASSYTDSHEQYF.

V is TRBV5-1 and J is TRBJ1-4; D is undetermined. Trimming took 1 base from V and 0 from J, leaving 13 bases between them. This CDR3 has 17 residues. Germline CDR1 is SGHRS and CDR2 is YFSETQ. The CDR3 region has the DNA TGCGCCAGCAGCTTGTGGGAGGGAGCGACAACTAATGAAAAACTGTTTTTT. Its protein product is CASSLWEGATTNEKLFF.

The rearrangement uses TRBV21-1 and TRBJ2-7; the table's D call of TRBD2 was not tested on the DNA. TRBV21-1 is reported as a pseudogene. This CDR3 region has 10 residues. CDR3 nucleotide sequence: TGTGCCAGGCGCTCCTACGAGCAGTACTTC. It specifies CARRSYEQYF.

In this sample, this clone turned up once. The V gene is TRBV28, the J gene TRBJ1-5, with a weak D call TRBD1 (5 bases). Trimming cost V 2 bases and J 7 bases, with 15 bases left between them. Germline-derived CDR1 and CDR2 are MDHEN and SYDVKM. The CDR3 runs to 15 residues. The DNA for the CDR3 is TGTGCCAGCAGTTTAGGTTGGGGGGACGCACAGCCCCAGCATTTT. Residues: CASSLGWGDAQPQHF. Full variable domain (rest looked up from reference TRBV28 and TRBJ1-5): DVKVTQSSRYLVKRTGEKVFLECVQDMDHENMFWYRQDPGLGLRLIYFSYDVKMKEKGDIPEGYSVSREKKERFSLILESASTNQTSMYLCASSLGWGDAQPQHFGDGTRLSIL.

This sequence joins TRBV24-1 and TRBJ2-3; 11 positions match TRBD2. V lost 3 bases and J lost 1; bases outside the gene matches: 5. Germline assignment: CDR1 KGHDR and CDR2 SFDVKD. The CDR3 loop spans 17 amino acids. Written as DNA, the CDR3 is TGTGCCACCAGTGATCCAACTAGCGGGGGAGGCACAGATACGCAGTATTTT. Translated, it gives CATSDPTSGGGTDTQYF.

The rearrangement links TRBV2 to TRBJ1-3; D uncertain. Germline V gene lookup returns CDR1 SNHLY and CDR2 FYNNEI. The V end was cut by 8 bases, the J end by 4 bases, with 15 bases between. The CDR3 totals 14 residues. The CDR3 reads CASQTGSLGNTIYF. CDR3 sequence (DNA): TGTGCCAGCCAGACCGGGTCCCTAGGAAACACCATATATTTT. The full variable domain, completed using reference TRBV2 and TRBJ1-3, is EPEVTQTPSHQVTQMGQEVILRCVPISNHLYFYWYRQILGQKVEFLVSFYNNEISEKSEIFDDQFSVERPDGSNFTLKIRSTKLEDSAMYFCASQTGSLGNTIYFGEGSWLTVV.

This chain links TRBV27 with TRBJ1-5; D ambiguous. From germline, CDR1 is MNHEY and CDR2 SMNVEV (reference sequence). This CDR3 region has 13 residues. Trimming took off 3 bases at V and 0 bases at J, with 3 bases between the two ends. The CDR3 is CASSFYSNQPQHF. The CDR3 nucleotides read TGTGCCAGCAGTTTCTATAGCAATCAGCCCCAGCATTTT.

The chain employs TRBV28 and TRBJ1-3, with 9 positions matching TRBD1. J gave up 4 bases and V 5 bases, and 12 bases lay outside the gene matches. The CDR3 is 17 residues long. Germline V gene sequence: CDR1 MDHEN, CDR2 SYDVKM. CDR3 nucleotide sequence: TGTGCCAGCAGTACAGTGGGGACAGGGCGTTCCGGAAACACCATATATTTT. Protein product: CASSTVGTGRSGNTIYF.

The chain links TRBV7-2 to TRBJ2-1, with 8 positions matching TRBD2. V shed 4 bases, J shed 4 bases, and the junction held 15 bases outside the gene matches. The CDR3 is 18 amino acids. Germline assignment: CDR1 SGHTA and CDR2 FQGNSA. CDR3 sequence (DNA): TGTGCCAGCAGCTCGAGGCTAGCGGGCCCGGGGGGATACAATGAGCAGTTCTTC. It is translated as CASSSRLAGPGGYNEQFF.

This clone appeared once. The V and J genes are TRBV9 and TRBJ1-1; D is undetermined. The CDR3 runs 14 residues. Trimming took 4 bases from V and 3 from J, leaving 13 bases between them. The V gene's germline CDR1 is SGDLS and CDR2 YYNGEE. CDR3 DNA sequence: TGTGCCAGCAGCAGCTCGACAAGCCACACTGAAGCTTTCTTT. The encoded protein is CASSSSTSHTEAFF.

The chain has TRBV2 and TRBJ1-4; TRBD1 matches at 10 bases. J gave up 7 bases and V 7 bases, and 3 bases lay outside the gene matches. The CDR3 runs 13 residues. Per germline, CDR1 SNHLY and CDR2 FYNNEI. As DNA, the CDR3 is TGTGCCAGCATCCGGGACAGGGGTGAAAAACTGTTTTTT. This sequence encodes CASIRDRGEKLFF. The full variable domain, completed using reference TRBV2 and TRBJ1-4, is EPEVTQTPSHQVTQMGQEVILRCVPISNHLYFYWYRQILGQKVEFLVSFYNNEISEKSEIFDDQFSVERPDGSNFTLKIRSTKLEDSAMYFCASIRDRGEKLFFGSGTQLSVL.

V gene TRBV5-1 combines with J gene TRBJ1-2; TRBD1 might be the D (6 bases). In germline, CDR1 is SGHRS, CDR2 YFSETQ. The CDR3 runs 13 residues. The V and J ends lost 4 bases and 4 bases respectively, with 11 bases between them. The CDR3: CASSQGQRYGYTF. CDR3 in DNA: TGCGCCAGCAGCCAGGGACAACGCTATGGCTACACCTTC.

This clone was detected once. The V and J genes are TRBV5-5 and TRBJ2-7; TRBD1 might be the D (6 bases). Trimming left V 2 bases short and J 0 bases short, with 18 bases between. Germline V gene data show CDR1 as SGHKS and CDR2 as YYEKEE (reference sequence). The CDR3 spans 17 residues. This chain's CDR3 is CASSFLLGQDSSYEQYF. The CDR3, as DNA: TGTGCCAGCAGCTTCTTACTGGGCCAGGACAGCTCCTACGAGCAGTACTTC.